The 26 T cell receptor beta chains in this list originate from one sample, sequenced in a study of T cell responses to AZD1222 COVID-19 vaccine. The table came from immunoSEQ multiplex PCR; TCRdb's copy has only in-frame clones and leaves some out. This sample carries 90,000 or so clones, about 88% of them seen once, and the ten largest clones take around 5.5%. The source material was peripheral blood, sampled 28 days after the second AZD1222 dose. Receptors were obtained from an adult who received the AZD1222 COVID-19 vaccine.

The V gene is TRBV7-2, the J gene TRBJ1-2; D is perhaps TRBD1 (6 bases). Germline values: CDR1 SGHTA, CDR2 FQGNSA. V shed 2 bases and J shed 5 bases, with 9 bases lying between them. CDR3 size: 13 residues. CDR3 in DNA: TGTGCCAGCAGCTTAAGACAGGAATATGGCTACACCTTC. Residues: CASSLRQEYGYTF. The full variable domain, its missing parts supplied by reference TRBV7-2 and TRBJ1-2, is GAGVSQSPSNKVTEKGKDVELRCDPISGHTALYWYRQSLGQGLEFLIYFQGNSAPDKSGLPSDRFSAERTGGSVSTLTIQRTQQEDSAVYLCASSLRQEYGYTFGSGTRLTVV.

V is TRBV5-1 and J is TRBJ1-1, with 9 bases that match TRBD1. Losses at the gene ends were 0 bases for V and 7 bases for J; bases not matched to a gene: 4. Germline loops: CDR1 SGHRS, CDR2 YFSETQ. The CDR3 length is 14 residues. For the CDR3, the DNA is TGCGCCAGCAGCTTGGAGGGACAGGGTGATGAAGCTTTCTTT. It translates to CASSLEGQGDEAFF.

The chain employs TRBV5-1 and TRBJ1-5; D remains unclear. V was shortened by 4 bases and J by 4 bases, with 9 bases between the two germline ends. Germline lookup yields CDR1 SGHRS and CDR2 YFSETQ. The CDR3 loop spans 13 amino acids. CDR3 in amino acids: CASSREGNQPQHF. In DNA form, the CDR3 reads TGCGCCAGCAGCCGCGAGGGAAATCAGCCCCAGCATTTT.

The chain carries TRBV7-7 and TRBJ2-6, with 7 bases identical to TRBD2. V gave up 2 bases and J gave up 0 bases; unmatched junction bases: 4. CDR1 and CDR2 from the germline V gene are SSHAT and FNYEAQ (reference sequence). The CDR3 is 17 amino acids. The DNA for the CDR3 is TGTGCCAGCAGCTTACAGCGGGGAGCCTCTGGGGCCAACGTCCTGACTTTC. Its translation: CASSLQRGASGANVLTF.

The chain links TRBV5-5 to TRBJ1-2; no reliable D call. V was cut by 4 bases and J by 4 bases, with 14 bases left in between. The germline V gene has CDR1 SGHKS and CDR2 YYEKEE (reference sequence). The CDR3 totals 14 residues. CDR3 loop: CASSPGYGPYGYTF. CDR3 nucleotides: TGTGCCAGCAGCCCCGGGTACGGACCCTATGGCTACACCTTC. Complete variable domain (other parts from reference TRBV5-5 and TRBJ1-2): DAGVTQSPTHLIKTRGQQVTLRCSPISGHKSVSWYQQVLGQGPQFIFQYYEKEERGRGNFPDRFSARQFPNYSSELNVNALLLGDSALYLCASSPGYGPYGYTFGSGTRLTVV.

The J gene is TRBJ1-1, the V gene TRBV5-1; D is perhaps TRBD1 (6 bases). The CDR3 is 15 residues long. Trimming pared 2 bases from V and 3 bases from J, leaving 14 bases between. CDR1 SGHRS and CDR2 YFSETQ come from the germline V gene. DNA of the CDR3: TGCGCCAGCAGCTTTACGGGGGCTGGCGACACTGAAGCTTTCTTT. Residues: CASSFTGAGDTEAFF.

By share of the sample, this clone is medium-sized (0.01 to 0.1%). The chain links TRBV7-9 to TRBJ1-1; D gene ambiguous. Trimming shortened V by 4 bases and J by 6 bases, and 18 bases separated the two germline ends. This CDR3 comprises 15 residues. Germline V gene sequence: CDR1 SEHNR, CDR2 FQNEAQ (reference sequence). The CDR3 bases are TGTGCCAGCAGCTCAACAGTAAGTGAGGCGGCTGAAGCTTTCTTT. Translation gives CASSSTVSEAAEAFF.

As to this clone: As the CDR3 is not closed by the conserved phenylalanine or tryptophan, this likely results from a read error. It is unclear where the CDR3 begins or ends on the DNA, so no DNA is shown, and the CDR3 is as TCRdb lists it. The gene calls are TRBV24-1 and TRBJ1-2; the table's TRBD1 call for D was not verified on the DNA. The CDR3 is made up of 12 amino acids, end residues included. Germline CDR1 is KGHDR and CDR2 is SFDVKD. This CDR3 reads CATRRTDDGWSV.

The sample holds one count of this clone. CDR3 nucleotide sequence: TGTGCCAGCAGTTTAGGGACAGGAGAGACCCAGTACTTC. This encodes CASSLGTGETQYF. The V and J genes are TRBV12-3 or TRBV12-4 and TRBJ2-5, with TRBD1 identical over 7 bases. V trimming: 1 base; J trimming: 4 bases; junction bases outside the gene matches: 0. This CDR3 has 13 amino acids.

A single count supports this clone. V gene TRBV29-1 combines with J gene TRBJ1-1; D ambiguous. This CDR3 is 13 amino acids long. Trimming took off 3 bases at V and 7 bases at J, with 15 bases between the two ends. From germline, CDR1 is SQVTM and CDR2 ANQGSEA. The CDR3 region is CSVEGRLQSEAFF. DNA of the CDR3: TGCAGCGTTGAGGGCAGGCTCCAGAGTGAAGCTTTCTTT.

This rearrangement joins TRBV27 to TRBJ1-1, with TRBD1 matching over 7 bases. CDR1 MNHEY and CDR2 SMNVEV come from the germline V gene (reference sequence). The CDR3 extends over 12 amino acids. Losses at the gene ends were 3 bases for V and 7 bases for J; bases not matched to a gene: 2. CDR3 region: CASSFRDSEAFF. The CDR3, as DNA: TGTGCCAGCAGTTTCCGGGACAGTGAAGCTTTCTTT.

This sequence joins TRBV29-1 and TRBJ1-2; tentative D call: TRBD1 (5 bases). This CDR3 has 13 residues. The V gene lost 4 bases and the J gene lost 4 bases, with 13 bases spanning the gap. Germline CDR1 SQVTM, CDR2 ANQGSEA. The CDR3 coding sequence is TGCAGCGTTGCTACCGGGGCACTCTATGGCTACACCTTC. This codes for CSVATGALYGYTF.

The J gene is TRBJ2-3, the V gene TRBV5-6; 8 nucleotides line up with TRBD2. The CDR3 is 15 residues long. CDR1 is SGHDT and CDR2 is YYEEEE in the germline V gene. Trimming took 2 bases from V and 6 from J; bases not matched to a gene: 8. The CDR3 sequence: CASSFVSGGPDTQYF. DNA for the CDR3: TGTGCCAGCAGCTTTGTCAGCGGGGGACCCGATACGCAGTATTTT.

This chain connects TRBV6-5 to TRBJ2-1; D is possibly TRBD2 (5 bases). The CDR3 sequence is 13 residues long. Germline CDR1 MNHEY, CDR2 SVGAGI. Trimming removed 5 bases at V and 10 bases at J, with 15 bases between. The CDR3 region has the DNA TGTGCCAGCAGTCCCGGACTCCTCACCGAGCAGTTCTTC. Its translation: CASSPGLLTEQFF.

This clone occurred a few times. The chain carries TRBV3-1 (or the pseudogene TRBV3-2) and TRBJ1-2; D gene ambiguous. From germline, CDR1 is LGHDT and CDR2 YNNKEL (reference sequence). CDR3 length equals 16 residues. Trimming left V 0 bases short and J 4 bases short, with 15 bases between. CDR3 bases: TGTGCCAGCAGCCAAGATTATAAGACATCCATCTATGGCTACACCTTC. Translated: CASSQDYKTSIYGYTF.

CDR3 loop: CATSYSSGNTIYF. The DNA for the CDR3 is TGTGCCACCAGTTACAGCTCTGGAAACACCATATATTTT. V is TRBV15 and J is TRBJ1-3; D remains ambiguous. CDR1 and CDR2 from the germline V gene are LNHNV and YYDKDF (reference sequence). This CDR3 is 13 amino acids long. Between the trimmed V and J ends, which lost 6 bases and 0 bases, there was a span of 6 bases.

The genes are TRBV14 and TRBJ1-2, with a weak D call TRBD1 (5 bases). The CDR3 is 15 residues long. Per the germline V gene, CDR1 is SGHDN and CDR2 is FVKESK. V lost 7 bases and J 1 base, leaving 16 bases between the germline ends. The CDR3 sequence is CASTNGGPNNYGYTF. The CDR3 coding sequence is TGTGCCAGCACTAACGGGGGACCGAATAACTATGGCTACACCTTC.

CDR3 sequence: CASSPGAGVGGELFF. For the CDR3, the DNA is TGTGCCAGCAGCCCTGGGGCGGGGGTTGGCGGGGAGCTGTTTTTT. V usage is TRBV7-2 and J usage is TRBJ2-2; 7 bases line up with TRBD2. Per the germline V gene, CDR1 is SGHTA and CDR2 is FQGNSA. The CDR3 loop spans 15 amino acids. V lost 5 bases and J lost 7; bases outside the gene matches: 10.

The DNA for the CDR3 is TGTGCCAGCAGCCCTCGGGGGGGCCGAAACATTCAGTACTTC. This codes for CASSPRGGRNIQYF. This chain uses TRBV7-9 with TRBJ2-4, with 8 nucleotides matching TRBD2. The V gene end was trimmed by 5 bases and the J gene end by 6 bases; junction bases not matched to a gene: 6. CDR3 length: 14 residues. CDR1 SEHNR and CDR2 FQNEAQ come from the germline V gene (reference sequence). The full variable domain, its missing parts supplied by reference TRBV7-9 and TRBJ2-4, is DTGVSQNPRHKITKRGQNVTFRCDPISEHNRLYWYRQTLGQGPEFLTYFQNEAQLEKSRLLSDRFSAERPKGSFSTLEIQRTEQGDSAMYLCASSPRGGRNIQYFGAGTRLSVL.

V usage is TRBV7-3 and J usage is TRBJ2-1; 10 bases are shared with TRBD2. J gave up 4 bases and V 4 bases, and 4 bases lay outside the gene matches. This CDR3 contains 15 residues. Germline CDR1 SGHTA, CDR2 FQGTGA. The CDR3: CASSSTSGHYNEQFF. DNA of the CDR3: TGTGCCAGCAGCTCGACTAGCGGGCATTACAATGAGCAGTTCTTC.

In DNA, the CDR3 is TGTGCCAGCAGTGAAACCAGACAGGGTCCCTGGGACACCTTC. Amino acids: CASSETRQGPWDTF. The V call is TRBV6-1, the J call TRBJ1-2; 7 bases are shared with TRBD1. Unmatched junction bases numbered 12, after V lost 2 bases and J lost 12 bases. In germline, CDR1 is MNHNS, CDR2 SASEGT. The CDR3 has 14 amino acids.

CDR3 in DNA: TGTGCCAGCTCACCGAATACGGGATTTAATTCACCCCTCCACTTT. This encodes CASSPNTGFNSPLHF. The J gene is TRBJ1-6, the V gene TRBV18; D is undetermined. CDR3 length equals 15 residues. V lost 3 bases and J lost 6, with 12 bases in between. Per the germline V gene, CDR1 is KGHSH and CDR2 is LQKENI.

The J gene is TRBJ2-3, the V gene TRBV10-3, with a weak D call TRBD1 (6 bases). Per germline, CDR1 ENHRY and CDR2 SYGVKD. CDR3 length: 14 amino acids. Between the trimmed V and J ends, which lost 6 bases and 5 bases, there was a span of 15 bases. The CDR3 loop is CAIRGEGGEDTQYF. CDR3 DNA: TGTGCCATCAGGGGGGAAGGGGGAGAAGATACGCAGTATTTT.

In the case of this clone: One end of the junction does not line up with germline, which may come from a read error. V gene TRBV6-1 combines with J gene TRBJ1-5; the match to TRBD1 covers 8 bases. The germline gives CDR1 MNHNS, CDR2 SASEGT. The CDR3 runs 16 residues. The CDR3 sequence: CASSVADRERRQPQHF. The CDR3 DNA is TGTGCCAGTAGTGTCGCGGACAGGGAAAGACGGCAGCCCCAGCATTTT.

The chain employs TRBV12-3 or TRBV12-4 and TRBJ2-5; D might be TRBD2 (5 bases). This CDR3 region has 12 residues. The V and J ends lost 4 bases and 5 bases respectively, with 8 bases between them. DNA for the CDR3: TGTGCCAGCAGTTCCGGACTGGAGACCCAGTACTTC. Its protein product is CASSSGLETQYF.

The chain is built from TRBV28 and TRBJ1-2, with a weak D call TRBD1 (5 bases). This CDR3 contains 14 residues. V was cut by 8 bases and J by 2 bases, with 15 bases left in between. Germline values: CDR1 MDHEN, CDR2 SYDVKM. In DNA, the CDR3 is TGTGCCAGCCTAGCCCGGGGGGTAAACTATGGCTACACCTTC. Amino acid sequence: CASLARGVNYGYTF.